This T cell receptor beta chain is drawn from a study of PD-L1 blockade in urothelial cancer. For the study at large: Male sex and bladder-origin urothelial cancer were recorded for about 85% of the roughly 29 patients. Blood drawn 3 weeks (second dose) and 6 weeks after treatment start was analyzed. Notes on the study in general: Greater 3-week expansion of tumor-associated blood clones was recorded for durable-benefit patients.

Time point: pretreatment peripheral blood. Spike-ins of synthetic TCR analog templates went into each PCR. Profiling relied on immunoSEQ multiplex PCR, and the TCRdb table lists in-frame clones only, not all of them. Of 68,000 or so clones listed, roughly 76% are singletons. A remark on this clone: Its antigen is not identified.

The V and J ends lost 2 bases and 1 base respectively, with 12 bases between them. Germline loops: CDR1 SGHAT, CDR2 FQNNGV. The CDR3 has 15 amino acids. The V and J genes are TRBV11-2 and TRBJ2-7; D is unresolved. This sequence was found in an older man with urothelial cancer. The specimen was PBMCs, collected around atezolizumab (anti-PD-L1) treatment. CDR3 DNA sequence: TGTGCCAGCAGCTTAAGCTTCTTGGTGTCCTACGAGCAGTACTTC. This codes for CASSLSFLVSYEQYF.